This section outlines one T cell receptor beta chain sequence together with its context. Sequencing was performed with immunoSEQ multiplex PCR; in TCRdb, only in-frame clones are kept and a portion is missing. The repertoire holds around 57,000 clones, with approximately 96% as singletons. This sample stems from a study of T cells after somatic rescue of genetic block. Per the germline V gene, CDR1 is MRHNA and CDR2 is SNTAGT. The germline V and J ends were trimmed by 6 bases and 1 base, with 3 bases remaining between them. The length of the CDR3 is 12 residues. The material sequenced was peripheral blood mononuclear cells (PBMCs). The sequence came from a child less than two years old. The rearrangement links TRBV6-4 to TRBJ2-2; D remains unclear. The CDR3 DNA follows: TGTGCCAGCAGACAGAACACCGGGGAGCTGTTTTTT. It yields the protein CASRQNTGELFF.